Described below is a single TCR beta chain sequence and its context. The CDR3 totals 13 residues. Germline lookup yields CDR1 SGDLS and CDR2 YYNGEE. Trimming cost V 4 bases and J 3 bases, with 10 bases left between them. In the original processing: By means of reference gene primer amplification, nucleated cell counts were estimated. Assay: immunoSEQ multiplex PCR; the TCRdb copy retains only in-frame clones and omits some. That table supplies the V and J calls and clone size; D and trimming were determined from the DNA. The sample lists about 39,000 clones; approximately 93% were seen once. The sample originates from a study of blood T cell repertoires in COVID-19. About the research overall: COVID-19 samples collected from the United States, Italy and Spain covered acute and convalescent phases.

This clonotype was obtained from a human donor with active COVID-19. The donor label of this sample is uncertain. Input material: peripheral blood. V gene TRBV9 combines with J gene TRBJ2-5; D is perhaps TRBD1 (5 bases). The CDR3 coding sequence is TGTGCCAGCAGCTCGACAGTCGAAGAGACCCAGTACTTC. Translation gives CASSSTVEETQYF.